This TCR beta chain was identified during a study of CD8 T cells in Susac syndrome. Regarding the study as a whole: By the study's own acknowledgment, its TCR sequencing and HLA analysis included relatively few individuals.

Sequencing of TCR beta drew on CD8+ and CD4+ T cells from blood. Random hexamers were used to reverse transcribe the RNA input (0.5 to 1 ug). TCRdb processed the immunoSEQ multiplex PCR reads anew with MiXCR; each CDR3 protein has one entry. The data contain around 140,000 distinct CDR3 sequences, approximately 93% of them singletons. As concerns this clonotype: Its matching antigen is unknown.

Germline V lookup: CDR1 SGHAT, CDR2 FQNNGV. This CDR3 is 14 amino acids long. The V end lost 1 base, the J end lost 2 bases, and 9 bases lay between the germline ends. This receptor was identified in a human donor in good health. Material: CD4+ T cells from PBMCs. The chain employs TRBV11-2 and TRBJ2-7; D remains ambiguous. CDR3 sequence: CASSLGLRAYEQYF. As DNA, the CDR3 is TGTGCCAGCAGCTTAGGACTTAGGGCCTACGAGCAGTACTTC.